Shown below are 11 T cell receptor beta chains from a single sample sequenced in a study of T cell repertoires in cytomegalovirus infection (dated by TCRdb to the late 2010s). This sample was sequenced with an Illumina HiSeq 1500. TCRdb reprocessing: public reads trimmed at Q25 with fastp, clones called with MiXCR, in-frame beta chains kept. Rows with a matching CDR3 protein are joined into one entry that keeps the most common DNA and genes. The sample table shows 60,000 to 80,000 distinct CDR3 sequences, and 20% to 25% are seen once. Jointly, the top ten make up over 65% of the sample. No antigen is known for these receptors. The treatment or condition label of this sample denotes: in vitro stimulation with specific CMV peptide epitopes to enrich CMV-specific T cells. Sequencing used CD8+ T cells from cultured PBMCs, obtained from culture after CMV antigen stimulation. These receptors all stem from a human donor in good health (CMV status not recorded). Some clones in this sample may be carry-over from other donors' samples.

This chain joins TRBV12-3 or TRBV12-4 and TRBJ2-1, with a weak D call TRBD1 (8 bases). This CDR3 is 16 amino acids long. V was pared by 4 bases and J by 7 bases, with 20 bases between. The CDR3 sequence: CASSSSQGGTYNEQFF. CDR3 bases: TGTGCCAGCAGTTCCTCACAGGGGGGGACGTATAATGAGCAGTTCTTC.

V and J are TRBV6-1 and TRBJ2-1; unclear D gene. This CDR3 region has 14 residues. Deletions cut 5 bases from V and 6 bases from J, with 14 bases between. Germline values: CDR1 MNHNS, CDR2 SASEGT. The CDR3 DNA reads as TGTGCCAGCAGTCCGGCAGTAAGCCTCAATGAGCAGTTCTTC. It yields the protein CASSPAVSLNEQFF.

This clonotype appeared a few times. The J gene is TRBJ1-6, the V gene TRBV13; D might be TRBD1 (5 bases). V was shortened by 7 bases and J by 9 bases, with 19 bases between the two germline ends. The CDR3 covers 15 residues. Germline CDR1 PRHDT, CDR2 FYEKMQ (reference sequence). CDR3 region: CASTEGTEITSPLHF. The CDR3 DNA reads TGTGCCAGCACCGAAGGGACGGAGATAACTTCACCCCTCCACTTT.

This clonotype was recorded a few times. This chain links TRBV7-2 with TRBJ1-1, with D unresolved. The CDR3 totals 15 residues. Germline V gene lookup returns CDR1 SGHTA and CDR2 FQGNSA. Trimming stripped 3 bases from V and 1 base from J, with 12 bases between. For the CDR3, the DNA is TGTGCCAGCAGCTTCCCCCCGGGAGCGAACACTGAAGCTTTCTTT. This encodes CASSFPPGANTEAFF. The full variable domain, rest sourced from reference TRBV7-2 and TRBJ1-1, is GAGVSQSPSNKVTEKGKDVELRCDPISGHTALYWYRQSLGQGLEFLIYFQGNSAPDKSGLPSDRFSAERTGGSVSTLTIQRTQQEDSAVYLCASSFPPGANTEAFFGQGTRLTVV.

This clonotype appeared a few times. J is TRBJ2-7 and V is TRBV14; no definite D call. Germline V lookup: CDR1 SGHDN, CDR2 FVKESK. V shed 4 bases and J shed 3 bases, with 13 bases lying between them. The CDR3 is 14 amino acids. The CDR3 sequence is CASSPTSTYYEQYF. The DNA for the CDR3 is TGTGCCAGCAGCCCAACATCCACCTACTACGAGCAGTACTTC.

This clonotype has just a few counts. The CDR3 DNA follows: TGTGCCAGCAGACCTGGACAGGGGAACCAGCCCCAGCATTTT. Its translation: CASRPGQGNQPQHF. The J gene is TRBJ1-5, the V gene TRBV2; 9 bases align to TRBD1. V was clipped by 6 bases and J by 7 bases; unmatched bases: 7. The CDR3 is made up of 14 amino acids. Germline V gene lookup returns CDR1 SNHLY and CDR2 FYNNEI.

This clonotype came up many times. V gene TRBV4-3 combines with J gene TRBJ2-1; 11 bases agree with TRBD2. The CDR3 runs to 20 residues. The germline gives CDR1 LGHNA, CDR2 YSLEER. The J segment lost 0 bases and the V segment lost 0 bases, leaving 10 bases of the junction unmatched. The CDR3 DNA follows: TGCGCCAGCAGCCAAGATCGTCCGGCTAGCGGGGGGTACTCCTACAATGAGCAGTTCTTC. Translation: CASSQDRPASGGYSYNEQFF.

The chain has TRBV7-6 and TRBJ2-7; 9 nucleotides match TRBD2. The V gene's germline CDR1 is SGHVS and CDR2 FNYEAQ. J lost 0 bases, V lost 5 bases, and 14 bases had no gene match. This CDR3 spans 18 amino acids. Written as DNA, the CDR3 is TGTGCCAGCAGCCCAGAGGCAGGACTAGCGTCGGGCTCCTACGAGCAGTACTTC. Protein sequence: CASSPEAGLASGSYEQYF.

This rearrangement joins TRBV12-3 or TRBV12-4 to TRBJ2-6, with D uncertain. The CDR3 contains 19 residues. The V end lost 1 base, the J end lost 3 bases, and 19 bases lay between the germline ends. CDR3 bases: TGTGCCAGCAGTTTAGGTCAGCACAGTGTAAGGCTTGGGGCCAACGTCCTGACTTTC. Translation gives CASSLGQHSVRLGANVLTF.

The rearrangement uses TRBV12-3 or TRBV12-4 and TRBJ1-5; D unresolved. The CDR3 has 14 residues. Trimming removed 5 bases at V and 0 bases at J, with 8 bases between. CDR3 loop: CASSALDSNQPQHF. The CDR3 DNA is TGTGCCAGCAGTGCCCTTGATAGCAATCAGCCCCAGCATTTT.

The rearrangement uses TRBV2 and TRBJ2-3; unclear D gene. The CDR3 spans 13 residues. Germline CDR1 and CDR2: SNHLY and FYNNEI. The V gene lost 6 bases and the J gene lost 5 bases, with 12 bases spanning the gap. CDR3 DNA: TGTGCCAGCAGGGCTCGGGCCGAAGATACGCAGTATTTT. It codes for CASRARAEDTQYF.